This T cell receptor (beta chain) was sequenced in a study of neurological immune-mediated disorders. Study-wide results and limits: As far as clinical or MRI features were concerned, none was associated with the multiple sclerosis repertoire cluster.

cDNA synthesis was performed by 5'RACE with 10-nucleotide random UMIs. Every sequencing run drew on 15-18 subjects and yielded over 170 million TCR-beta sequences. TCRdb processed the 5' RACE reads anew with MiXCR; each CDR3 protein has one entry. This table has 45,000 to 50,000 distinct CDR3 sequences, just under 4.5% appearing once. V gave up 4 bases and J gave up 1 base; unmatched junction bases: 9. Germline values: CDR1 DFQATT, CDR2 SNEGSKA (reference sequence). This CDR3 contains 15 residues. This clonotype was seen at least ten times. No antigen is known for it. Material for sequencing was PBMCs. V is TRBV20-1 and J is TRBJ2-5; 7 bases map to TRBD1. This TCR was sampled from a woman aged 60-70 years with multiple sclerosis. The CDR3 loop reads CSAKSEAGGQETQYF. The CDR3 DNA follows: TGCAGTGCTAAAAGCGAAGCAGGGGGCCAAGAGACCCAGTACTTC.